The 14 T cell receptor beta chains in this list originate from one sample, sequenced in a study of blood T cell repertoires in COVID-19. Repertoires were generated with immunoSEQ multiplex PCR, while TCRdb's copy carries only in-frame clones and drops some. The sample holds about 18,000 clones, approximately 86% seen once. The sample taken for sequencing was peripheral blood. Receptors originate from a man between 50 and 59 years old with active COVID-19.

V gene TRBV5-1 combines with J gene TRBJ1-1, with a tentative D call TRBD1 (5 bases). Germline CDR1 reads SGHRS; CDR2 reads YFSETQ. V shed 1 base and J shed 1 base, with 8 bases lying between them. The CDR3 is made up of 14 amino acids. CDR3: CASSLLTGNTEAFF. In DNA form, the CDR3 reads TGCGCCAGCAGCTTGTTAACAGGGAACACTGAAGCTTTCTTT.

The V call is TRBV5-1, the J call TRBJ1-4; D is uncertain. Deletions cut 0 bases from V and 0 bases from J, with 6 bases between. CDR1 and CDR2 from the germline V gene are SGHRS and YFSETQ. The CDR3 has 15 amino acids. The CDR3 region is CASSLGQSTNEKLFF. CDR3 DNA sequence: TGCGCCAGCAGCTTGGGCCAGTCAACTAATGAAAAACTGTTTTTT. Drawing the rest from reference TRBV5-1 and TRBJ1-4, the complete variable domain is KAGVTQTPRYLIKTRGQQVTLSCSPISGHRSVSWYQQTPGQGLQFLFEYFSETQRNKGNFPGRFSGRQFSNSRSEMNVSTLELGDSALYLCASSLGQSTNEKLFFGSGTQLSVL.

This clone was counted only a few times. The chain links TRBV19 to TRBJ2-5, with 10 bases matching TRBD2. The trim removed 5 bases at V and 1 base at J, leaving 1 base unmatched. The CDR3 covers 14 residues. CDR1 is LNHDA and CDR2 is SQIVND in the germline V gene (reference sequence). DNA for the CDR3: TGTGCCAGTAGTGCTAGCGGGAGCCAAGAGACCCAGTACTTC. It translates to CASSASGSQETQYF.

DNA of the CDR3: TGTGCCAGCAGCATTAGGGACATTGGGTTGGACACTGAAGCTTTCTTT. The encoded protein is CASSIRDIGLDTEAFF. J is TRBJ1-1 and V is TRBV13; maybe TRBD1 (6 bases). Trimming shortened V by 5 bases and J by 3 bases, and 19 bases separated the two germline ends. The length of the CDR3 is 16 residues. Germline CDR1 PRHDT, CDR2 FYEKMQ (reference sequence).

The V and J genes are TRBV7-2 and TRBJ2-1; TRBD1 aligns across 8 bases. Germline CDR1 and CDR2: SGHTA and FQGNSA. The CDR3 consists of 16 residues. With V trimmed by 2 bases and J by 4 bases, 7 bases remained unmatched. DNA of the CDR3: TGTGCCAGCAGCTTAAGACGGGACAGGACATACAATGAGCAGTTCTTC. Translating gives CASSLRRDRTYNEQFF.

The rearrangement joins TRBV27 to TRBJ2-2; perhaps TRBD2 as D (5 bases). This CDR3 is built from 16 residues. V was cut by 6 bases and J by 4 bases, with 18 bases left in between. Germline lookup yields CDR1 MNHEY and CDR2 SMNVEV (reference sequence). The CDR3 protein is CASSPEVRASTGELFF. CDR3 coding DNA: TGTGCCAGCAGCCCTGAAGTGAGGGCGAGCACCGGGGAGCTGTTTTTT.

This clone was seen a single time. The chain combines TRBV6-6 with TRBJ1-3, with D maybe TRBD1 (6 bases). Germline V gives CDR1 MNHNY, CDR2 SVGAGI (reference sequence). This CDR3 spans 15 amino acids. The V end lost 0 bases, the J end lost 4 bases, and 10 bases lay between the germline ends. The DNA for the CDR3 is TGTGCCAGCAGTTACTCTACAGGGCAAGGAAACACCATATATTTT. Its protein product is CASSYSTGQGNTIYF.

This chain joins TRBV11-2 and TRBJ2-1; 7 bases fit TRBD2. V trimming: 6 bases; J trimming: 4 bases; junction bases outside the gene matches: 12. The germline CDR1 and CDR2 sequences are SGHAT and FQNNGV. This CDR3 is 16 amino acids long. The CDR3 is CASRSARGVSYNEQFF. In nucleotides, the CDR3 is TGTGCCAGCAGGTCAGCCCGGGGGGTCTCGTACAATGAGCAGTTCTTC.

This clone was seen once. The genes are TRBV7-9 and TRBJ2-2; TRBD2 is a possible D gene (5 bases). CDR1 is SEHNR, CDR2 FQNEAQ, per germline (reference sequence). This CDR3 has 15 residues. Trimming took off 5 bases at V and 1 base at J, with 11 bases between the two ends. Here the CDR3 DNA reads TGTGCCAGCAGCCTTATGGGGAGGAACACCGGGGAGCTGTTTTTT. This translates into CASSLMGRNTGELFF. The whole variable domain, remainder taken from reference TRBV7-9 and TRBJ2-2, is DTGVSQNPRHKITKRGQNVTFRCDPISEHNRLYWYRQTLGQGPEFLTYFQNEAQLEKSRLLSDRFSAERPKGSFSTLEIQRTEQGDSAMYLCASSLMGRNTGELFFGEGSRLTVL.

This chain's CDR3 is CAIPGGVIWPQHF. Written as DNA, the CDR3 is TGCGCCATCCCGGGGGGGGTCATTTGGCCCCAGCATTTT. The rearrangement links TRBV5-1 to TRBJ1-5; D may be TRBD1 (5 bases). This CDR3 is 13 amino acids long. The germline V gene has CDR1 SGHRS and CDR2 YFSETQ. With 9 bases removed from V and 9 bases from J, the gap between germline ends came to 19 bases.

This sequence joins TRBV20-1 and TRBJ1-5; 8 bases match TRBD1. V shed 4 bases, J shed 0 bases, and the junction held 2 bases outside the gene matches. The germline gives CDR1 DFQATT, CDR2 SNEGSKA (reference sequence). The CDR3 covers 14 residues. CDR3 DNA: TGCAGTGCTACTGACAGGGGTAGCAATCAGCCCCAGCATTTT. The encoded protein is CSATDRGSNQPQHF.

This clone was found a few times. The rearrangement links TRBV11-2 to TRBJ1-1, with TRBD1 identical over 10 bases. CDR3 length: 16 residues. After removal of 5 bases from V and 3 bases from J, the junction contained 9 bases not matched to a gene. Germline V gene lookup returns CDR1 SGHAT and CDR2 FQNNGV. The chain's CDR3 is CASSPRLGTGDTEAFF. The CDR3 bases are TGTGCCAGCAGCCCTCGTTTGGGGACAGGGGACACTGAAGCTTTCTTT.

The V gene is TRBV23-1, the J gene TRBJ1-5; 10 nucleotides match TRBD1. TRBV23-1 is designated an ORF whose function remains uncertain. Trimming at V came to 2 bases and at J to 0 bases, leaving 4 bases not matched to a gene. This CDR3 has 17 residues. CDR3 loop: CASSQAGTGDSNQPQHF. CDR3 DNA sequence: TGCGCCAGCAGTCAAGCCGGGACAGGGGATAGCAATCAGCCCCAGCATTTT.

J is TRBJ2-1 and V is TRBV4-1, with D possibly being TRBD1 (6 bases). The length of the CDR3 is 14 residues. The V end lost 4 bases, the J end lost 4 bases, and 11 bases lay between the germline ends. Per the germline V gene, CDR1 is MGHRA and CDR2 is YSYEKL. The CDR3 sequence: CASSLRDNYNEQFF. The CDR3 DNA reads TGCGCCAGCAGCCTCCGGGACAATTACAATGAGCAGTTCTTC.